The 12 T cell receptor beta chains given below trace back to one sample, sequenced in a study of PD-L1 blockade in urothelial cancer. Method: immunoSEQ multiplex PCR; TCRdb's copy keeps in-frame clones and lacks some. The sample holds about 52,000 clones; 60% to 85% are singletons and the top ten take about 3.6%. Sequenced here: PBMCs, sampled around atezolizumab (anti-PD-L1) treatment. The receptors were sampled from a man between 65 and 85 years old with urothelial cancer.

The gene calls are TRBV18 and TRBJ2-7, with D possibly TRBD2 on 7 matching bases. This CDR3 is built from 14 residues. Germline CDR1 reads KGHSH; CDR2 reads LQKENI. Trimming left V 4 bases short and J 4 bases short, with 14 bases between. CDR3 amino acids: CASSQGGDLYEQYF. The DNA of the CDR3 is TGTGCCAGCTCACAAGGGGGGGACTTGTACGAGCAGTACTTC.

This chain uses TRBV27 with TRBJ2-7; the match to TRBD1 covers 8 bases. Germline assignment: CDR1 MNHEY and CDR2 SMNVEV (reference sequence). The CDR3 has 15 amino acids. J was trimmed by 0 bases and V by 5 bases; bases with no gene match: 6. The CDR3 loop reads CASSPRTGSSYEQYF. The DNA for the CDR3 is TGTGCCAGCAGTCCAAGGACAGGGAGCTCCTACGAGCAGTACTTC.

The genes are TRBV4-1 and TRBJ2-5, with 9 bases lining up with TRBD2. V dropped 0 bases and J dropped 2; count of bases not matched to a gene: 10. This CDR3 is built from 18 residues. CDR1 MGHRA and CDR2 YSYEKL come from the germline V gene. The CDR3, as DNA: TGCGCCAGCAGCCAAGATCTTGGGTTAGCGGGAGAACAAGAGACCCAGTACTTC. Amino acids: CASSQDLGLAGEQETQYF.

DNA for the CDR3: TGCAGCGTTCTTACAACTAATGAAAAACTGTTTTTT. Translated: CSVLTTNEKLFF. The chain couples TRBV29-1 to TRBJ1-4; unclear D gene. The V gene's germline CDR1 is SQVTM and CDR2 ANQGSEA. Trimming took 5 bases from V and 0 from J, leaving 4 bases between them. This CDR3 comprises 12 residues.

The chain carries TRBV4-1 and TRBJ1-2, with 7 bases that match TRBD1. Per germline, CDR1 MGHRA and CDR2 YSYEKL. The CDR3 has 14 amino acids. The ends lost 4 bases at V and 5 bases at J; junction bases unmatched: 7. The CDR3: CASSLTDREYGYTF. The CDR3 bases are TGCGCCAGCAGCCTCACCGACAGGGAATATGGCTACACCTTC.

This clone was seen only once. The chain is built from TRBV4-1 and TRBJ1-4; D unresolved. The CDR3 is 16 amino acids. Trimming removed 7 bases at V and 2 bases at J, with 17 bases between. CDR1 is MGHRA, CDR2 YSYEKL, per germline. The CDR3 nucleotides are TGCGCCAGCACACGATCGTCGGGGTTTACTAATGAAAAACTGTTTTTT. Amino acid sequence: CASTRSSGFTNEKLFF.

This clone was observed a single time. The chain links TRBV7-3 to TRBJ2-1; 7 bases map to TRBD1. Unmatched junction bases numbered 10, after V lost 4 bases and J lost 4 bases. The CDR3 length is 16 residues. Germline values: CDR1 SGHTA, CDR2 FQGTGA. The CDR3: CASSSSVPGQYNEQFF. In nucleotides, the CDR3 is TGTGCCAGCAGCTCCTCAGTCCCGGGACAGTACAATGAGCAGTTCTTC.

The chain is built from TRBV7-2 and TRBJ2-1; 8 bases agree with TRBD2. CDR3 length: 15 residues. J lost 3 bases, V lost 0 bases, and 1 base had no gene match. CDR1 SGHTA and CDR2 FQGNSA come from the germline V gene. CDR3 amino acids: CASSLAGTSYNEQFF. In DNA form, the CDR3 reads TGTGCCAGCAGCTTAGCTGGGACTAGCTACAATGAGCAGTTCTTC.

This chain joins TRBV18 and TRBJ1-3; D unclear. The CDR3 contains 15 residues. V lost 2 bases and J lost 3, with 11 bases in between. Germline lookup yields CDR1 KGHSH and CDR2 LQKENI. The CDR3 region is CASSPRPEGGNTIYF. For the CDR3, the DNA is TGTGCCAGCTCACCAAGGCCGGAGGGTGGAAACACCATATATTTT.

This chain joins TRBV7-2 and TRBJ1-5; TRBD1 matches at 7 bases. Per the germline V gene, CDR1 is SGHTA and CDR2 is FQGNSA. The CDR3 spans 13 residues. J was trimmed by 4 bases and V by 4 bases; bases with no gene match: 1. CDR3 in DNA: TGTGCCAGCAGCTGGGACAGTAATCAGCCCCAGCATTTT. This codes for CASSWDSNQPQHF.

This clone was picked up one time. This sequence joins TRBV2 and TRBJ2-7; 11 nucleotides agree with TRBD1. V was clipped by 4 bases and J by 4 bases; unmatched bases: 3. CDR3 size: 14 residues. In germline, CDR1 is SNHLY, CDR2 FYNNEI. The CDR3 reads CASSGTGGRYEQYF. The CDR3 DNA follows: TGTGCCAGCAGTGGGACAGGGGGCCGTTACGAGCAGTACTTC.

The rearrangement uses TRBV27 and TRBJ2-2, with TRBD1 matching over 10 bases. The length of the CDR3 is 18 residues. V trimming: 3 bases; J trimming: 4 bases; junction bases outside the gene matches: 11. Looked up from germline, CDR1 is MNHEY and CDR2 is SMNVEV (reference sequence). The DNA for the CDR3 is TGTGCCAGCAGTTTTCTGGGAGCTGGACAGGGGGGCACCGGGGAGCTGTTTTTT. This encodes CASSFLGAGQGGTGELFF.